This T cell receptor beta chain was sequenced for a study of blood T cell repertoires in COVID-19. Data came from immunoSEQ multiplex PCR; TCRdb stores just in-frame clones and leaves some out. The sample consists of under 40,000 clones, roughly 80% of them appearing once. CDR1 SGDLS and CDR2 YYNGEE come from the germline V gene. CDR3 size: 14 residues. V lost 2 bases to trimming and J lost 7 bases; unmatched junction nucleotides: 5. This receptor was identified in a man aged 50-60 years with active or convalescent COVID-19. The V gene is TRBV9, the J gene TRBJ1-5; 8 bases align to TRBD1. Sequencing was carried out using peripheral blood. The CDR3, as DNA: TGTGCCAGCAGCGTTTCCCCAGGGGGCCAGCCCCAGCATTTT. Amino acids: CASSVSPGGQPQHF.